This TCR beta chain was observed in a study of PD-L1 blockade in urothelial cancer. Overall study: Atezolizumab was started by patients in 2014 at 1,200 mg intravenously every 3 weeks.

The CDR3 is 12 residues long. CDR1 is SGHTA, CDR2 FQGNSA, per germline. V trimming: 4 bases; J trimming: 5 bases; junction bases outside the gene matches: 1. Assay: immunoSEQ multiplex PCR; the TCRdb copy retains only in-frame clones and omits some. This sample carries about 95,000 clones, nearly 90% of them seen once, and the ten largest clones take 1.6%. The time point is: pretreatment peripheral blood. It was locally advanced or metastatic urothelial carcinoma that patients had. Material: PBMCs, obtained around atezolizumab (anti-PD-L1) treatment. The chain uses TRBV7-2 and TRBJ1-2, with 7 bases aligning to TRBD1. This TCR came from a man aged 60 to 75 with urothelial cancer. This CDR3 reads CASSSRGYGYTF. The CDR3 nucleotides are TGTGCCAGCAGCTCCAGGGGGTATGGCTACACCTTC.